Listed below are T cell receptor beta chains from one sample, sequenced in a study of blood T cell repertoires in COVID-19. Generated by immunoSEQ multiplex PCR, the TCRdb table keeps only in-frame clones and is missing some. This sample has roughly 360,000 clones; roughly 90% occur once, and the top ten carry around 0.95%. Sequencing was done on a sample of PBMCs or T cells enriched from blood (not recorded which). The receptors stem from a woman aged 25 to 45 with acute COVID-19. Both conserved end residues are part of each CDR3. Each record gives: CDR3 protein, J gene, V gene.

CDR3 protein: CASSPGVGTDTQYF
J gene: TRBJ2-3
V gene: TRBV25-1

CDR3 protein: CASSPGTEYYEQYF
J gene: TRBJ2-7
V gene: TRBV7-2

CDR3 protein: CAWGTGSEDTQYF
J gene: TRBJ2-3
V gene: TRBV30

CDR3 protein: CASSLEQGNYGYTF
J gene: TRBJ1-2
V gene: TRBV7-2

CDR3 protein: CATQTTGNPGELFF
J gene: TRBJ2-2
V gene: TRBV24-1

CDR3 protein: CAISDPGQGASGYTF
J gene: TRBJ1-2
V gene: TRBV10-3

CDR3 protein: CAISPAGSGSGANVLTF
J gene: TRBJ2-6
V gene: TRBV10-3

CDR3 protein: CSARLAEQFF
J gene: TRBJ2-1
V gene: TRBV20-1

CDR3 protein: CASSLRGRDYGYTF
J gene: TRBJ1-2
V gene: TRBV11-2

CDR3 protein: CASSYSSGGVGEKLFF
J gene: TRBJ1-4
V gene: TRBV6-5

CDR3 protein: CASKKRDRGYEQYF
J gene: TRBJ2-7
V gene: TRBV6-5

CDR3 protein: CASREGQLNTEAFF
J gene: TRBJ1-1
V gene: TRBV27

CDR3 protein: CATSQINPRRETQYF
J gene: TRBJ2-5
V gene: TRBV15

CDR3 protein: CASSNEGKGQGVDYEQYF
J gene: TRBJ2-7
V gene: TRBV19

CDR3 protein: CASSTSSVGYTF
J gene: TRBJ1-2
V gene: TRBV6-2/TRBV6-3

CDR3 protein: CASSLGKGVQPQHF
J gene: TRBJ1-5
V gene: TRBV4-2

CDR3 protein: CASSVRGLNQPQHF
J gene: TRBJ1-5
V gene: TRBV27

CDR3 protein: CASSEQAGGKETQYF
J gene: TRBJ2-5
V gene: TRBV2

CDR3 protein: CASSPTGYEQYF
J gene: TRBJ2-7
V gene: TRBV7-9

CDR3 protein: CASSLGGGSPQHF
J gene: TRBJ1-5
V gene: TRBV14

CDR3 protein: CASSSTVRQRGAYNQPQHF
J gene: TRBJ1-5
V gene: TRBV5-1

CDR3 protein: CASRISGGAGNIQYF
J gene: TRBJ2-4
V gene: TRBV5-1

CDR3 protein: CASSAKNTEAFF
J gene: TRBJ1-1
V gene: TRBV10-2

CDR3 protein: CASSQETGGPYEQYF
J gene: TRBJ2-7
V gene: TRBV4-1

CDR3 protein: CATGEGPISTYGYTF
J gene: TRBJ1-2
V gene: TRBV28

CDR3 protein: CASSLHPGQDAKAGNEQFF
J gene: TRBJ2-1
V gene: TRBV7-9

CDR3 protein: CASRVRQGLAYEQYF
J gene: TRBJ2-7
V gene: TRBV2

CDR3 protein: CASSLDLSRGAAGGELFF
J gene: TRBJ2-2
V gene: TRBV7-9

CDR3 protein: CASSLFGQGTNEKLFF
J gene: TRBJ1-4
V gene: TRBV7-9

CDR3 protein: CASSLGGQGLGGNTIYF
J gene: TRBJ1-3
V gene: TRBV7-2

CDR3 protein: CAISESGATNTGELFF
J gene: TRBJ2-2
V gene: TRBV10-3

CDR3 protein: CASGFGQGRQYF
J gene: TRBJ2-3
V gene: TRBV12-5

CDR3 protein: CASSQEGAHTEAFF
J gene: TRBJ1-1
V gene: TRBV19

CDR3 protein: CASSDPGHPLEAFF
J gene: TRBJ1-1
V gene: TRBV10-1

CDR3 protein: CASSQSLHGGELFF
J gene: TRBJ2-2
V gene: TRBV3-1/TRBV3-2

CDR3 protein: CASSPGQGVSPLHF
J gene: TRBJ1-6
V gene: TRBV6-5

CDR3 protein: CASAYFPRTSGVEQYF
J gene: TRBJ2-7
V gene: TRBV6-2/TRBV6-3

CDR3 protein: CASTGSTPGKTQYF
J gene: TRBJ2-5
V gene: TRBV19

CDR3 protein: CAISKNTGTGENGYTF
J gene: TRBJ1-2
V gene: TRBV10-3